This TCR beta chain was identified during a study of T cell repertoires in cytomegalovirus infection. Study background: Matching HLA type, along with CMV infection, was indicated by public TCR beta signatures. Study conclusions and caveats: Identification of carriers of CMV plus the relevant HLA was performed using cumulative public TCR beta family frequency.

TCRdb reanalysed the reads using MiXCR and keeps one entry per CDR3 protein. In the table there are approximately 340,000 distinct CDR3 sequences, roughly 29% of which are singletons. Notes on this clonotype: No antigen is known for it.

The J segment lost 1 base and the V segment lost 3 bases, leaving 6 bases of the junction unmatched. The germline CDR1 and CDR2 sequences are WSHSY and SAAADI. CDR3 length: 16 residues. The sequencing used cultured PBMCs, collected from culture after CMV antigen stimulation. The receptor's source is a human donor in good health (CMV status not recorded). Some clones in this sample may be carry-over from other donors' samples. The V and J genes are TRBV10-2 and TRBJ1-5; 7 bases are shared with TRBD1. CDR3 DNA: TGCGCCAGCAGTGAAAACAGGGGACGGAGCAATCAGCCCCAGCATTTT. Encoded protein: CASSENRGRSNQPQHF.